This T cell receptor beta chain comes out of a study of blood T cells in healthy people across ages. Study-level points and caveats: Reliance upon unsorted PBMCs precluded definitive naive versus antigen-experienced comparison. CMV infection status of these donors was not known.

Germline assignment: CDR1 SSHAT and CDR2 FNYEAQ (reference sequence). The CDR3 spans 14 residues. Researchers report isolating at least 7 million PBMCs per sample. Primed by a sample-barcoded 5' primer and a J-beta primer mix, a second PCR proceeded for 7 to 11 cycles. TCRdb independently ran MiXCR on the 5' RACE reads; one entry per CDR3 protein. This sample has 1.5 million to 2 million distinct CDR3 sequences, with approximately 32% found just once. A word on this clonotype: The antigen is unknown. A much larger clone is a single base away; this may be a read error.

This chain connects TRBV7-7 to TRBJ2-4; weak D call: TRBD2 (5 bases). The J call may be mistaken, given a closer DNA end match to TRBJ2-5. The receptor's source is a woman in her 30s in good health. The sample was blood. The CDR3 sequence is CASSLTPGKETQYF. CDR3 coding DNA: TGTGCCAGCAGCTTAACCCCGGGGAAGGAGACCCAGTACTTC.